This T cell receptor (beta chain) emerged from a study of T cell repertoires in cytomegalovirus infection. Across the study: The authors used CMV epitopes that were HLA-C-restricted (recently identified) and HLA-B-restricted (well studied). Based on public TCR beta signatures, there were indications of CMV infection and of a matching HLA type. Study results and caveats: Across the ex vivo response, the dominant clonotypes were HLA-C-restricted CMV-specific TCR beta clonotypes.

TCRdb re-analysed the reads in MiXCR, keeping a single row per CDR3 protein. The sample lists around 310,000 distinct CDR3 sequences; approximately 32% were seen once. Trimming took off 1 base at V and 5 bases at J, with 9 bases between the two ends. CDR1 is SEHNR and CDR2 is FQNEAQ in the germline V gene (reference sequence). This CDR3 comprises 14 residues. In regard to this clonotype: Its antigen is unidentified.

The chain has TRBV7-9 and TRBJ1-5; no firm D call. This TCR came from a human donor in good health (CMV status not recorded). Some clones in this sample may be carry-over from other donors' samples. The specimen was cultured PBMCs, collected from culture after CMV antigen stimulation. The CDR3 spells CASSLDRLDQPQHF. CDR3 DNA sequence: TGTGCCAGCAGCTTAGACAGATTGGATCAGCCCCAGCATTTT. Full variable domain (rest looked up from reference TRBV7-9 and TRBJ1-5): DTGVSQNPRHKITKRGQNVTFRCDPISEHNRLYWYRQTLGQGPEFLTYFQNEAQLEKSRLLSDRFSAERPKGSFSTLEIQRTEQGDSAMYLCASSLDRLDQPQHFGDGTRLSIL.